This T cell receptor beta chain was found in a study of T cell responses to AZD1222 COVID-19 vaccine. In the case of this clone: The target antigen is unknown.

Per the germline V gene, CDR1 is KGHDR and CDR2 is SFDVKD. The CDR3 extends over 11 amino acids. Trimming took 5 bases from V and 8 from J, leaving 8 bases between them. General observations from the study: There were vaccine-associated CD4 TCRs across spike, dominant at 160-218 and 743-854.

This table comes from immunoSEQ multiplex PCR, and its TCRdb copy is limited to in-frame clones, with some not included. The table shows approximately 140,000 clones, with 85% to 95% occurring only once. This rearrangement joins TRBV24-1 to TRBJ1-2; unclear D gene. This TCR came from an adult in good health. Material: peripheral blood, obtained on day 0 of MenACWY control vaccination. The CDR3 coding sequence is TGTGCCACCAGTGGGTCCGAGGGCTACACCTTC. Translating it yields CATSGSEGYTF.